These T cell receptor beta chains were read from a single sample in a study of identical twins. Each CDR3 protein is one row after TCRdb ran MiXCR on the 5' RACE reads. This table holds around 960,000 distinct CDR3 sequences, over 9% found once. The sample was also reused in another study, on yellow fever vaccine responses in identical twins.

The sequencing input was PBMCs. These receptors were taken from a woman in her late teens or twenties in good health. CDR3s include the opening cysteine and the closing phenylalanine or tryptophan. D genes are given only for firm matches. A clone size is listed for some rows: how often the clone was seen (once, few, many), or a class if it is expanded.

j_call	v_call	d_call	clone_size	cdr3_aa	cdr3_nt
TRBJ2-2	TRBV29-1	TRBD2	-	CSVDSGGMGTGELFF	TGCAGCGTTGATTCGGGGGGGATGGGGACCGGGGAGCTGTTTTTT
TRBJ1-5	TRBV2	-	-	CASSETRGAYQPQHF	TGTGCCAGCAGTGAAACACGTGGAGCGTATCAGCCCCAGCATTTT
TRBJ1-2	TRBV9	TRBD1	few	CATGGIDGYTF	TGTGCCACAGGGGGAATTGATGGCTACACCTTC
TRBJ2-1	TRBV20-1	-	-	CSARDFLGPGYNEQFF	TGCAGTGCTAGGGACTTTCTGGGACCCGGTTACAATGAGCAGTTCTTC
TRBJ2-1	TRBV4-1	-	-	CASSSHGSYEQFF	TGCGCCAGCAGCTCTCACGGGAGCTATGAGCAGTTCTTC
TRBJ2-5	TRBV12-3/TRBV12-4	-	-	CASRRTGREETQYF	TGTGCCAGCAGACGGACAGGGAGGGAAGAGACCCAGTACTTC
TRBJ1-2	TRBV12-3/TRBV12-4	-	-	CASSSGPGYTF	TGTGCCAGCAGTTCGGGTCCGGGCTACACCTTC
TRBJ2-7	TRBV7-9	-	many	CASSKDNSYEQYF	TGTGCCAGCAGCAAAGACAACTCCTACGAGCAGTACTTC
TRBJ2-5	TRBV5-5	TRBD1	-	CASSFGTGPQETQYF	TGTGCCAGCAGCTTCGGGACAGGCCCACAAGAGACCCAGTACTTC
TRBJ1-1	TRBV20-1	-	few	CSARDPIKGDHEEAFF	TGCAGTGCTAGAGATCCGATCAAGGGCGACCATGAAGAAGCTTTCTTT
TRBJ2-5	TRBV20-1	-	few	CSARATPGRRYQETQYF	TGCAGTGCTAGAGCCACTCCGGGACGGAGGTACCAAGAGACCCAGTACTTC
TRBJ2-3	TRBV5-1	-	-	CASSLRGVSEASTSTDTQYF	TGCGCCAGCAGCTTGAGGGGGGTGTCCGAGGCAAGCACTAGCACAGATACGCAGTATTTT
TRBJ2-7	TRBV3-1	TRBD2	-	CASSQKGAGAVEQYF	TGTGCCAGCAGCCAAAAAGGAGCGGGAGCTGTCGAGCAGTACTTC
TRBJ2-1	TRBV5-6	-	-	CASSPGTNEQFF	TGTGCCAGCAGCCCCGGCACCAATGAGCAGTTCTTC
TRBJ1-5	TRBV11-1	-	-	CASSLATTREASNQPQHF	TGTGCCAGCAGCCTTGCCACAACCAGGGAAGCGAGCAATCAGCCCCAGCATTTT
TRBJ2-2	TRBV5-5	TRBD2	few	CASSLGWGGGMNTGELFF	TGTGCCAGCAGCTTGGGTTGGGGGGGAGGCATGAACACCGGGGAGCTGTTTTTT
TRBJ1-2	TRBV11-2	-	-	CASSFSLQGYGYTF	TGTGCCAGCAGCTTTAGTCTACAAGGATATGGCTACACCTTC
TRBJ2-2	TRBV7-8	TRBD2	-	CASSTAAGSTGELFF	TGTGCCAGCAGCACAGCAGCGGGGAGCACCGGGGAGCTGTTTTTT
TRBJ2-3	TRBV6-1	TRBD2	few	CASSRALAGGPKDTQYF	TGTGCCAGCTCCCGTGCGCTAGCGGGAGGGCCGAAAGATACGCAGTATTTT
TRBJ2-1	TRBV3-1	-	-	CASSQDGVDWSSYNEQFF	TGTGCCAGCAGCCAAGATGGGGTGGACTGGAGCTCCTACAATGAGCAGTTCTTC
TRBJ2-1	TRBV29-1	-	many	CSVRDGRYNEQFF	TGCAGCGTTCGGGACGGGAGATACAATGAGCAGTTCTTC
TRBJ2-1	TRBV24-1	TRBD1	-	CATMRQGYNEQFF	TGTGCCACCATGAGACAGGGATACAATGAGCAGTTCTTC
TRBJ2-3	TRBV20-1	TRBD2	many	CSARSLAGNTDTQYF	TGCAGTGCTAGGTCGCTAGCGGGAAACACAGATACGCAGTATTTT
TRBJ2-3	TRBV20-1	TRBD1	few	CSARTGKTDTQYF	TGCAGTGCCCGGACAGGGAAGACAGATACGCAGTATTTT
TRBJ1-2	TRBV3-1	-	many	CASSRGSLGYTF	TGTGCCAGCAGCCGCGGGTCCCTTGGCTACACCTTC
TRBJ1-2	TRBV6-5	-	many	CASSSRVDGYTF	TGTGCCAGCAGTTCGAGGGTGGACGGCTACACCTTC
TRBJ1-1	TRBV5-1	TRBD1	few	CASSFLSGTGSDTEAFF	TGCGCCAGCAGCTTTCTAAGTGGGACAGGGAGCGACACTGAAGCTTTCTTT
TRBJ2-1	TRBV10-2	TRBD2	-	CASSPGLTGLNEQFF	TGCGCCAGCAGCCCGGGACTAACGGGGCTCAATGAGCAGTTCTTC
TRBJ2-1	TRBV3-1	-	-	CASSLNTIGYNEQFF	TGTGCCAGCAGCCTCAATACTATAGGGTACAATGAGCAGTTCTTC
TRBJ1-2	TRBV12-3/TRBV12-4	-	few	CASGPLGGARKF	TGTGCCAGCGGGCCTTTGGGGGGCGCCCGGAAATTC
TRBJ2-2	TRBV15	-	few	CATSRGTSNTGELFF	TGTGCCACCAGCAGAGGGACAAGCAACACCGGGGAGCTGTTTTTT
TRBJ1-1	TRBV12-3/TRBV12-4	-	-	CASSLIGAGSFTEASF	TGTGCCAGCAGTTTAATCGGGGCAGGTTCGTTCACTGAAGCTTCCTTT
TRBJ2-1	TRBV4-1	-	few	CASSQETSSWYNEQFF	TGCGCCAGCAGCCAAGAAACGTCTAGTTGGTACAATGAGCAGTTCTTC
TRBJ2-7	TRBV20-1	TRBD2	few	CSATRRLAPSYEQYF	TGCAGTGCTACCCGTCGACTAGCGCCTTCCTACGAGCAGTACTTC
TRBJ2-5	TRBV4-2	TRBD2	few	CASSPQPSGGAWFKETQYF	TGTGCCAGCAGCCCCCAGCCTAGCGGGGGGGCCTGGTTCAAAGAGACCCAGTACTTC
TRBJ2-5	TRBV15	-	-	CATSRVETQYF	TGTGCCACCAGCAGAGTTGAGACCCAGTACTTC
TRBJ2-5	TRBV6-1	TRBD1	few	CASNAGTGFVESQYF	TGTGCCAGCAACGCTGGGACAGGGTTCGTCGAGTCTCAGTACTTC
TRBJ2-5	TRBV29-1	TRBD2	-	CSVAGLAGGPGETQYF	TGCAGCGTTGCGGGCCTAGCGGGAGGGCCGGGAGAGACCCAGTACTTC
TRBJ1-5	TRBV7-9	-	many	CASSSLRENQPQHF	TGTGCCAGCAGCTCGCTCAGGGAAAATCAGCCCCAGCATTTT
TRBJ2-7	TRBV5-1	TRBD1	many	CASSLFFGTGTYEQYF	TGCGCCAGCAGCTTGTTTTTCGGGACAGGGACCTACGAGCAGTACTTC
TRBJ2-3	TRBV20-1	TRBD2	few	CSAQAGTSTDTQYF	TGCAGTGCTCAAGCGGGGACTAGCACAGATACGCAGTATTTT
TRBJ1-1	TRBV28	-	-	CASSLIETPNTEAFF	TGTGCCAGCAGTTTAATTGAGACACCGAACACTGAAGCTTTCTTT
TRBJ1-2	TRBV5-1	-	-	CASSLGGVDYGYTF	TGCGCCAGCAGCTTGGGTGGAGTTGACTATGGCTACACCTTC
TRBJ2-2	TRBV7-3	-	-	CASRYSDTGTGELFF	TGTGCCAGCAGATACTCGGACACCGGCACCGGGGAGCTGTTTTTT
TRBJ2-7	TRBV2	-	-	CASSEGAGEREQYF	TGTGCCAGCAGTGAAGGAGCAGGGGAACGCGAGCAGTACTTC
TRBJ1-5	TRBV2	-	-	CASSPGRLSNQPQHF	TGTGCCAGCAGTCCCGGAAGGTTGAGCAATCAGCCCCAGCATTTT
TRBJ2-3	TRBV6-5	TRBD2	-	CASSWGRGVAGVADTQYF	TGTGCCAGCAGTTGGGGGAGGGGGGTAGCGGGAGTCGCGGATACGCAGTATTTT
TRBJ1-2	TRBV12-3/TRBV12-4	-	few	CASSFDLWGYTF	TGTGCCAGCAGTTTCGATTTGTGGGGCTACACCTTC
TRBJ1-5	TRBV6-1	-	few	CASSTKGQLNQPQHF	TGTGCCAGCAGTACAAAGGGACAACTTAATCAGCCCCAGCATTTT
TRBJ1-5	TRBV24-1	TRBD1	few	CATSRGTGGNQPQHF	TGTGCCACCAGCCGCGGGACAGGGGGCAATCAGCCCCAGCATTTT
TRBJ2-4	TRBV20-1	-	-	CSARDDTQNIQYF	TGCAGTGCTAGAGATGACACCCAAAACATTCAGTACTTC
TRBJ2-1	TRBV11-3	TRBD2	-	CASELIGRSSYNEQFF	TGTGCCAGCGAGCTTATCGGGAGGAGCTCCTACAATGAGCAGTTCTTC
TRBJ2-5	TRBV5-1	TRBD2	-	CASSWGTGGQETQYF	TGCGCCAGCAGCTGGGGAACGGGAGGCCAAGAGACCCAGTACTTC
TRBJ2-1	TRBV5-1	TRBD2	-	CASSLRVGGVVSYNEQFF	TGCGCCAGCAGCTTGAGGGTCGGGGGGGTCGTCTCCTACAATGAGCAGTTCTTC
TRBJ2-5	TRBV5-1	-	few	CASSFAGSEETQYF	TGCGCCAGCAGCTTTGCAGGGTCGGAAGAGACCCAGTACTTC
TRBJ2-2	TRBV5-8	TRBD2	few	CASSHLAGPYTGELFF	TGTGCCAGCAGCCATCTAGCGGGGCCCTACACCGGGGAGCTGTTTTTT